This TCR beta chain was identified during a study of blood T cell repertoires in COVID-19 (dated by TCRdb to 2020 to 2021). Study-level background: The collaborator samples originated in the United States, Italy and Spain and spanned the acute and convalescent phases of COVID-19. Sample metadata almost always included a de-identified subject ID, COVID-19 status, age in years and sex. Subjects who had been exposed to COVID-19, were actively infected with it, or had recovered from it provided the deeply sampled blood TCRbeta repertoires that made up the dataset. Where HLA class I and class II types were available, the types were taken from metadata supplied by the sample provider, not from assay-based typing. The prospective study material was composed of cDNA or gDNA derived from T cells, B-cell-depleted T cells, or PBMCs. A freely available public database, intended as a resource for researchers studying the immune response to SARS-CoV-2, is where the repertoires were released. Samples were obtained from the ongoing ImmuneRACE study (first 160 participants) and from 1,254 subjects provided by 6 global collaborators. Paper-wide results and their limitations: Clinical and demographic metadata were provided uncurated, with the amount varying by source and participant.

On this clone: The antigen it recognizes is unknown. Qualities for individual bases were not recorded, and no much larger clone is one base off.

The collaborating institutions used their own protocols to collect whole blood in K2EDTA tubes. For TCRbeta analysis, collaborator samples were shipped as frozen whole blood, as isolated PBMCs, or as DNA extracted from either sample type. TCRbeta CDR3 regions were amplified from genomic DNA using the immunoSEQ Assay, a bias-controlled multiplex PCR. The original pipeline was this. The number of nucleated cells in each sample was estimated by amplification of reference gene primers within the assay. To quantify the absolute abundance of each unique TCRbeta CDR3 rearrangement, sequence reads were collapsed and filtered. For each sample, productive Simpson clonality was calculated as the square root of Simpson's diversity index across productive rearrangements. Entries here come from immuneACCESS through TCRdb and include only in-frame sequences with V and J called. Some clones fail to appear in such tables; in the studies checked, an unresolved V gene covers under half of the shortfall, and the cause of the remainder is unknown. That table is the source of V, J and clone size, and D and trimming were worked out from the DNA. The sample table records about 400,000 clones; approximately 86% of these occur just once. The top ten clones comprise 2.5% to 3.5% of the sample.

The germline ends are 16 bases apart after V is trimmed by 2 bases and J by 6 bases. There are 16 amino acids in the CDR3, from cysteine to phenylalanine inclusive. Solely the CDR3 DNA is kept, with 48 bases framed from the first base. Sequences SEHNR (CDR1) and FQNEAQ (CDR2) are obtained from the germline V gene (reference sequence). The origin of this receptor is a human donor in a cohort sampled during active COVID-19. The sequence joins TRBV7-9 to TRBJ2-2; the D gene cannot be named for sure. The sequenced material came from peripheral blood. The CDR3 here reads CASSLLGAIGAGELFF. The DNA is as follows: TGTGCCAGCAGCTTACTCGGAGCGATTGGCGCCGGGGAGCTGTTTTTT.